Below, 14 T cell receptor beta chains from the same sample are listed, as sequenced in a study of blood T cell repertoires in COVID-19. Repertoires were generated with immunoSEQ multiplex PCR, while TCRdb's copy carries only in-frame clones and drops some. The table includes hundreds of thousands of clones, around nine tenths detected once. Material for sequencing was peripheral blood. The receptor set was obtained from a human donor in a cohort sampled during active COVID-19.

The chain recombines TRBV28 with TRBJ1-2, with D possibly TRBD1 on 5 matching bases. Trimming left V 4 bases short and J 5 bases short, with 17 bases between. CDR1 and CDR2 from the germline V gene are MDHEN and SYDVKM. There are 15 residues in the CDR3. The CDR3 nucleotides are TGTGCCAGCAGTTCCCCCGAAGGGGAAGCATATGGCTACACCTTC. It is translated as CASSSPEGEAYGYTF.

The genes are TRBV18 and TRBJ2-1, with TRBD2 matching over 10 bases. CDR3 length: 16 amino acids. CDR1 and CDR2 from the germline V gene are KGHSH and LQKENI. The ends lost 1 base at V and 8 bases at J; junction bases unmatched: 8. For the CDR3, the DNA is TGTGCCAGCTCACCACGGAGGCTAGCGGGGGATGATGAGCAGTTCTTC. Protein product: CASSPRRLAGDDEQFF. Full variable domain (remainder filled in from reference TRBV18 and TRBJ2-1): NAGVMQNPRHLVRRRGQEARLRCSPMKGHSHVYWYRQLPEEGLKFMVYLQKENIIDESGMPKERFSAEFPKEGPSILRIQQVVRGDSAAYFCASSPRRLAGDDEQFFGPGTRLTVL.

The rearrangement links TRBV3-1 (or the pseudogene TRBV3-2) to TRBJ2-2; TRBD2 matches at 7 bases. This CDR3 comprises 17 residues. V trimming: 1 base; J trimming: 6 bases; junction bases outside the gene matches: 11. Germline V CDR1 and CDR2: LGHDT, YNNKEL (reference sequence). CDR3 DNA sequence: TGTGCCAGCAGCCAAGCCAAGCGGCTAGCGGTTTCCGGGGAGCTGTTTTTT. Residues: CASSQAKRLAVSGELFF.

The chain joins TRBV19 to TRBJ2-2; the match to TRBD1 covers 10 bases. The CDR3 runs to 15 residues. Germline trimming cut 4 bases from V and 3 bases from J; bases unmatched to any gene: 2. Germline assignment: CDR1 LNHDA and CDR2 SQIVND (reference sequence). CDR3 bases: TGTGCCAGTAGTAAGGGACAGGGGCACACCGGGGAGCTGTTTTTT. Its translation: CASSKGQGHTGELFF.

The genes are TRBV15 and TRBJ2-3; 8 nucleotides line up with TRBD2. V lost 1 base to trimming and J lost 4 bases; unmatched junction nucleotides: 7. Per the germline V gene, CDR1 is LNHNV and CDR2 is YYDKDF (reference sequence). The CDR3 length is 16 residues. In DNA, the CDR3 is TGTGCCACCAGCAGAGGCCGCGGGGGGCCCGCAGATACGCAGTATTTT. Protein sequence: CATSRGRGGPADTQYF.

The rearrangement links TRBV30 to TRBJ1-5, with 10 bases matching TRBD1. This CDR3 comprises 14 residues. Germline assignment: CDR1 GTSNPN and CDR2 SVGIG (reference sequence). Trimming removed 2 bases from V and 6 bases from J; junction bases left unmatched: 4. The CDR3 region is CAWSLGQGLQPQHF. The CDR3 coding sequence is TGTGCCTGGAGTTTGGGACAGGGGCTTCAGCCCCAGCATTTT.

V gene TRBV19 combines with J gene TRBJ1-5; D might be TRBD1 (6 bases). The germline gives CDR1 LNHDA, CDR2 SQIVND (reference sequence). The CDR3 is made up of 15 amino acids. V lost 3 bases, J lost 5 bases, and 14 bases lay in between. The CDR3 spells CASSMGTISDQPQHF. The CDR3 nucleotides read TGTGCCAGTAGTATGGGGACAATCTCTGATCAGCCCCAGCATTTT.

This chain joins TRBV7-3 and TRBJ2-1, with a tentative D call TRBD2 (7 bases). This CDR3 has 17 amino acids. Germline CDR1 SGHTA, CDR2 FQGTGA. V lost 5 bases, J lost 2 bases, and 19 bases lay in between. The DNA for the CDR3 is TGTGCCAGCAGCGCCTTACGCGGGGGCACCCCCTACAATGAGCAGTTCTTC. This gives the protein CASSALRGGTPYNEQFF.

This clone has only one observation. The rearrangement links TRBV25-1 to TRBJ1-6; 8 nucleotides agree with TRBD1. V shed 2 bases and J 5 bases; nucleotides not matched to a gene: 2. The CDR3 length is 15 residues. The germline V gene has CDR1 MGHDK and CDR2 SYGVNS. CDR3 loop: CASSEGGQDNSPLHF. CDR3 DNA: TGTGCCAGCAGTGAAGGGGGACAGGATAATTCACCCCTCCACTTT.

V usage is TRBV6-1 and J usage is TRBJ1-1, with D unclear. Per germline, CDR1 MNHNS and CDR2 SASEGT. V lost 0 bases and J 6 bases, leaving 17 bases between the germline ends. This CDR3 region has 16 residues. The CDR3 DNA reads as TGTGCCAGCAGTGAAGCTCTAGAGGGAAAGTCGGCTGAAGCTTTCTTT. This encodes CASSEALEGKSAEAFF.

The rearrangement links TRBV5-1 to TRBJ2-7, with 10 nucleotides matching TRBD1. Trimming cost V 0 bases and J 5 bases; bases outside gene matches: 2. The germline gives CDR1 SGHRS, CDR2 YFSETQ. The CDR3 loop spans 14 amino acids. CDR3 in amino acids: CASSLGGTGDEQYF. The CDR3 coding sequence is TGCGCCAGCAGCTTGGGAGGGACAGGGGACGAGCAGTACTTC.

CDR3 protein: CASSDPGLDGNEQFF. DNA of the CDR3: TGCGCCAGCAGTGATCCCGGACTAGATGGCAATGAGCAGTTCTTC. This chain uses TRBV10-1 with TRBJ2-1; 7 positions agree with TRBD2. The CDR3 has 15 residues. Germline values: CDR1 WNHNN, CDR2 SYGVQD (reference sequence). The V and J ends lost 3 bases and 6 bases, in that order; junction bases with no gene match: 8.

The chain's CDR3 is CASSIGGSGGELFF. CDR3 coding DNA: TGTGCCAGTAGTATTGGCGGGAGCGGCGGGGAGCTGTTTTTT. The chain recombines TRBV19 with TRBJ2-2; 7 positions match TRBD2. The CDR3 is 14 residues long. Germline V CDR1 and CDR2: LNHDA, SQIVND (reference sequence). J gave up 7 bases and V 3 bases, and 5 bases lay outside the gene matches.

The V and J genes are TRBV5-6 and TRBJ2-5; TRBD1 matches 8 bases. With 2 bases clipped from V and 5 bases from J, the junction kept 11 bases outside the gene matches. This CDR3 has 16 residues. Germline values: CDR1 SGHDT, CDR2 YYEEEE. CDR3 nucleotide sequence: TGTGCCAGCAGCTTACCAGGGGGCGTGGGTCGGGAGACCCAGTACTTC. Translation: CASSLPGGVGRETQYF.